These 18 T cell receptor beta chains share one sample of origin, sequenced in a study of blood T cell repertoires in COVID-19. Generated by immunoSEQ multiplex PCR, the TCRdb table keeps only in-frame clones and is missing some. The data show about 250,000 clones, approximately 90% seen once. What was sequenced was PBMCs or T cells enriched from blood (not recorded which). The receptors come from a woman in her thirties with acute COVID-19.

The chain recombines TRBV5-6 with TRBJ1-5, with D tentatively TRBD1 (6 bases). Germline lookup yields CDR1 SGHDT and CDR2 YYEEEE. V was cut by 1 base and J by 3 bases, with 17 bases left in between. This CDR3 is 17 amino acids long. CDR3 in DNA: TGTGCCAGCAGCTTGTTCCAGGGGCAGGGCCTCAATCAGCCCCAGCATTTT. It is translated as CASSLFQGQGLNQPQHF.

J is TRBJ1-5 and V is TRBV6-5; D is undetermined. Germline V gives CDR1 MNHEY, CDR2 SVGAGI. Trimming cost V 4 bases and J 6 bases, with 7 bases left between them. The CDR3 is made up of 12 amino acids. The chain's CDR3 is CASSSGSQPQHF. The CDR3 DNA follows: TGTGCCAGCAGTTCAGGTTCTCAGCCCCAGCATTTT.

J is TRBJ2-1 and V is TRBV7-8; D uncertain. From germline, CDR1 is SGHVS and CDR2 FQNEAQ. The V gene lost 5 bases and the J gene lost 5 bases, with 10 bases spanning the gap. This CDR3 is built from 13 residues. CDR3 sequence: CASSPQIHNEQFF. DNA of the CDR3: TGTGCCAGCAGCCCCCAGATCCACAATGAGCAGTTCTTC.

V gene TRBV13 combines with J gene TRBJ2-5; D is perhaps TRBD2 (5 bases). Germline V gives CDR1 PRHDT, CDR2 FYEKMQ (reference sequence). V dropped 6 bases and J dropped 0 bases, with 8 bases sitting between them. The CDR3 loop spans 13 amino acids. The chain's CDR3 is CASREENQETQYF. The CDR3 DNA reads as TGTGCCAGCAGGGAGGAGAACCAAGAGACCCAGTACTTC.

CDR3: CASSVESTNEKLFF. The DNA of the CDR3 is TGTGCCAGCAGCGTTGAGTCAACTAATGAAAAACTGTTTTTT. The chain recombines TRBV5-8 with TRBJ1-4; D is undetermined. CDR1 and CDR2 from the germline V gene are SGHTS and YDEGEE. Trimming removed 4 bases from V and 0 bases from J, with 7 bases in between. There are 14 residues in the CDR3.

This rearrangement joins TRBV5-1 to TRBJ2-2; D may be TRBD1 (5 bases). The ends were cut back, 2 bases at V and 6 bases at J, with 14 bases in the middle. The CDR3 has 15 amino acids. Per germline, CDR1 SGHRS and CDR2 YFSETQ. In DNA, the CDR3 is TGCGCCAGCAGCTTCGTGACAGATTATGCCGGGGAGCTGTTTTTT. Its protein is CASSFVTDYAGELFF.

This chain uses TRBV29-1 with TRBJ1-1; 9 bases fit TRBD1. The CDR3 sequence is 13 residues long. The germline CDR1 and CDR2 sequences are SQVTM and ANQGSEA. J gave up 3 bases and V 6 bases, and 5 bases lay outside the gene matches. The CDR3 here is CSVRTGAYTEAFF. The CDR3 DNA follows: TGCAGCGTCCGGACAGGGGCGTACACTGAAGCTTTCTTT.

Only one count was recorded for this clone. Other nucleotide sequences from this sample produce the same CDR3. The V call is TRBV13, the J call TRBJ2-7; D unclear. CDR3 size: 13 residues. CDR1 and CDR2 from the germline V gene are PRHDT and FYEKMQ (reference sequence). V lost 0 bases and J lost 0, with 3 bases in between. The CDR3 region has the DNA TGTGCCAGCAGCTTAGGCCGCTCCTACGAGCAGTACTTC. Its protein is CASSLGRSYEQYF.

The chain couples TRBV14 to TRBJ2-1; possibly TRBD1 for D (6 bases). CDR1 and CDR2 from the germline V gene are SGHDN and FVKESK. The germline V and J ends were trimmed by 3 bases and 6 bases, with 12 bases remaining between them. The CDR3 extends over 14 amino acids. DNA of the CDR3: TGTGCCAGCAGCCAGAGGGGGATAACCAATGAGCAGTTCTTC. Amino acid sequence: CASSQRGITNEQFF.

The chain has TRBV7-8 and TRBJ1-5; 7 bases align to TRBD1. Germline CDR1 is SGHVS and CDR2 is FQNEAQ. The ends lost 0 bases at V and 2 bases at J; junction bases unmatched: 16. This CDR3 has 20 amino acids. The CDR3 loop is CASSLAQLLTGRLGNQPQHF. DNA of the CDR3: TGTGCCAGCAGCTTAGCCCAATTACTGACAGGGCGATTGGGCAATCAGCCCCAGCATTTT. Combining the CDR3 with reference TRBV7-8 and TRBJ1-5 gives the whole variable domain GAGVSQSPRYKVAKRGQDVALRCDPISGHVSLFWYQQALGQGPEFLTYFQNEAQLDKSGLPSDRFFAERPEGSVSTLKIQRTQQEDSAVYLCASSLAQLLTGRLGNQPQHFGDGTRLSIL.

The CDR3 region is CASSETFEQFF. For the CDR3, the DNA is TGTGCCAGCAGCGAGACTTTTGAGCAGTTCTTC. This chain links TRBV12-3 or TRBV12-4 with TRBJ2-1; D is ambiguous. This CDR3 spans 11 amino acids. Trimming shortened V by 6 bases and J by 9 bases, and 9 bases separated the two germline ends.

There are a few counts of this clone. The chain has TRBV11-2 and TRBJ1-2; D is possibly TRBD1 (5 bases). Germline V gives CDR1 SGHAT, CDR2 FQNNGV. Trimming took off 3 bases at V and 6 bases at J, with 11 bases between the two ends. The CDR3 covers 13 residues. The CDR3, as DNA: TGTGCCAGCAGCTTTAAACAGGACCATGGCTACACCTTC. Protein sequence: CASSFKQDHGYTF.

CDR3 loop: CASSEDRDIGEKLFF. The DNA of the CDR3 is TGTGCCAGCAGTGAAGACCGGGACATAGGTGAAAAACTGTTTTTT. The chain joins TRBV2 to TRBJ1-4; weak D call: TRBD1 (6 bases). The CDR3 runs to 15 residues. V was shortened by 1 base and J by 7 bases, with 13 bases between the two germline ends. CDR1 SNHLY and CDR2 FYNNEI come from the germline V gene.

The V call is TRBV7-2, the J call TRBJ2-1; D not certain. V shed 5 bases and J shed 8 bases, with 19 bases lying between them. Germline values: CDR1 SGHTA, CDR2 FQGNSA. This CDR3 is 15 amino acids long. CDR3 sequence (DNA): TGTGCCAGCAGCCACCCCGAGCGCCGAGGCGATGAGCAGTTCTTC. Protein product: CASSHPERRGDEQFF.

The chain is built from TRBV5-4 and TRBJ2-1; 8 bases are shared with TRBD2. V shed 1 base, J shed 9 bases, and the junction held 12 bases outside the gene matches. This CDR3 is built from 16 residues. CDR1 and CDR2 (germline): SGHNT, YYREEE (reference sequence). Here the CDR3 reads CASSLSAGGPRSEQFF. CDR3 DNA sequence: TGTGCCAGCAGCTTGTCTGCGGGGGGCCCAAGGAGTGAGCAGTTCTTC.

CDR3 residues: CASSYGTEIQPQHF. Here the CDR3 DNA reads TGTGCCAGCAGTTACGGAACAGAGATTCAGCCCCAGCATTTT. The chain combines TRBV6-2 or TRBV6-3 with TRBJ1-5; D gene unclear. The CDR3 sequence is 14 residues long. The V end lost 2 bases, the J end lost 6 bases, and 11 bases lay between the germline ends. The germline gives CDR1 MNHEY, CDR2 SVGEGT.

The CDR3: CASSEYSTGEAFF. CDR3 nucleotide sequence: TGTGCCAGCAGTGAATATAGCACAGGGGAAGCTTTCTTT. This chain connects TRBV25-1 to TRBJ1-1; TRBD1 is a possible D gene (6 bases). Germline V gene sequence: CDR1 MGHDK, CDR2 SYGVNS. Deletions cut 0 bases from V and 8 bases from J, with 10 bases between. This CDR3 comprises 13 residues.

The J gene is TRBJ1-2, the V gene TRBV14; D is uncertain. The CDR3 runs 15 residues. Germline values: CDR1 SGHDN, CDR2 FVKESK. Trimming pared 0 bases from V and 2 bases from J, leaving 10 bases between. The CDR3: CASSQDFGGNYGYTF. CDR3 sequence (DNA): TGTGCCAGCAGCCAAGATTTTGGAGGGAACTATGGCTACACCTTC.